This T cell receptor (beta chain) came from a study of cytomegalovirus exposure and HLA in healthy donors. With regard to this clone: What it binds is not known.

Trimming took off 4 bases at V and 6 bases at J, with 18 bases between the two ends. The CDR3 length is 16 residues. The germline V gene encodes CDR1 SGHTA and CDR2 FQGTGA. Overall study results and limits: In vitro experiments confirmed that three CMV-associated chains were specific for CMV antigens. The tendency of first-cohort TCR clusters to co-occur in the 120 validation repertoires was identified by a subsequent analysis. Using the classifier, cytomegalovirus status was reportedly diagnosed with high specificity and sensitivity.

Only in-frame clones appear in the TCRdb table, and some are missing; sequencing was by immunoSEQ multiplex PCR. The data contain tens of thousands of clones, 96% of them singletons. Separation from the roughly 670-subject first cohort characterized the 120-subject validation cohort, to which the donors belonged. The specimen sequenced was PBMCs. The rearrangement links TRBV7-3 to TRBJ2-2; a weak D match, TRBD2 (6 bases). This sequence was found in a man in his late teens or twenties in good health and CMV-seronegative. CDR3 in amino acids: CASSSFGGHGSGELFF. CDR3 nucleotides: TGTGCCAGCAGCTCCTTCGGGGGTCATGGTTCCGGGGAGCTGTTTTTT.